This T cell receptor (beta chain) originates from a study of blood T cells in healthy people across ages. Study background: About one barcoded beta molecule per two T cells was the capture yield of template switching.

General study findings and limits: The study regarded diversity estimates from one million T cells as underestimates.

The CDR3 length is 15 residues. V gave up 2 bases and J gave up 4 bases, with 15 bases separating them. The V gene's germline CDR1 is DFQATT and CDR2 SNEGSKA (reference sequence). It was with a sample-barcoded 5' primer and a J-beta primer mix that a second PCR of about 7 to 12 cycles was run. TCRdb reanalysed the 5' RACE reads using MiXCR and keeps one entry per CDR3 protein. The data show fewer than 1,200,000 distinct CDR3 sequences, around 25% seen once. This clonotype was counted only a few times. Its antigen is not identified. These sequences were also reported in another study, on T cells of mothers and their children. That source adds: There were no persistent microchimeric T cell clones detected.

The rearrangement joins TRBV20-1 to TRBJ1-5; maybe TRBD1 (5 bases). The receptor's source is a girl under 10 years old in good health. The material sequenced was blood. The CDR3 DNA sequence: TGCAGTGCTAGAAAGACCGGGACGCGAAATCAGCCCCAGCATTTT. It specifies CSARKTGTRNQPQHF.